The text below deals with one T cell receptor beta chain. The target of this receptor is not known. No base quality information exists; no much larger clone differs at one position. From the germline V gene, CDR1 is KGHSH and CDR2 is LQKENI. Its CDR3 holds 15 amino acids, cysteine through phenylalanine. Solely the CDR3 DNA is kept, with 45 bases framed from the first base. At the junction V is shortened by 4 bases and J by 4 bases, with 13 bases in between. Collaborating institutions collected whole blood in K2EDTA tubes following their own protocols. For TCRbeta analysis, collaborators shipped samples in one of three forms: frozen whole blood, isolated PBMCs, or DNA extracted from either of those sample types. This sample stems from a study of blood T cell repertoires in COVID-19 (dated by TCRdb to the early 2020s). Regarding the study in general: The collaborator samples originated in the United States, Italy and Spain and spanned the acute and convalescent phases of COVID-19. The sample metadata nearly always contained a de-identified subject ID, COVID-19 status, age in years and sex. Samples were obtained from the ongoing ImmuneRACE study (first 160 participants) and from about 1,300 subjects provided by 6 global collaborators. A freely available public database, intended as a resource for researchers studying the immune response to SARS-CoV-2, is where the repertoires were released. The prospective study material was composed of cDNA or gDNA derived from T cells, B-cell-depleted T cells, or PBMCs. Where available, HLA class I and class II types were obtained from metadata supplied by the sample provider rather than from assay-based typing. The dataset comprised deeply sampled blood TCRbeta repertoires from subjects exposed to, actively infected with, or recovered from COVID-19. Overall results and qualifications from the work: The quantity of clinical and demographic metadata differed by source and by participant and was supplied without curation.

TCRbeta CDR3 regions were amplified from genomic DNA using the immunoSEQ Assay, a bias-controlled multiplex PCR. The study's processing was this. The number of nucleated cells in each sample was estimated by amplification of reference gene primers within the assay. Sequence reads were collapsed and filtered to measure the absolute abundance of every unique TCRbeta CDR3 rearrangement. For each sample, productive Simpson clonality was calculated as the square root of Simpson's diversity index over productive rearrangements. In its TCRdb copy, this immuneACCESS table keeps in-frame sequences only and misses some clones. Where compared with another copy, unresolved V genes explain less than half of these, and the others have no known cause. The V and J calls and clone size are taken from that table; D and trimming were inferred from the DNA. The sample yields around 81,000 clones; around four fifths were counted once. The ten most abundant clones make up around 3% of the sample.

This receptor was obtained from a man in his forties or fifties with acute or convalescent COVID-19. The rearrangement combines TRBV18 with TRBJ2-2; TRBD1 is perhaps the D gene, given 6 matching bases. Sequences were obtained from peripheral blood. In nucleotide form, the sequence is TGTGCCAGCTCACTAAGACAGGACCTCACCGGGGAGCTGTTTTTT. The resulting protein is CASSLRQDLTGELFF.